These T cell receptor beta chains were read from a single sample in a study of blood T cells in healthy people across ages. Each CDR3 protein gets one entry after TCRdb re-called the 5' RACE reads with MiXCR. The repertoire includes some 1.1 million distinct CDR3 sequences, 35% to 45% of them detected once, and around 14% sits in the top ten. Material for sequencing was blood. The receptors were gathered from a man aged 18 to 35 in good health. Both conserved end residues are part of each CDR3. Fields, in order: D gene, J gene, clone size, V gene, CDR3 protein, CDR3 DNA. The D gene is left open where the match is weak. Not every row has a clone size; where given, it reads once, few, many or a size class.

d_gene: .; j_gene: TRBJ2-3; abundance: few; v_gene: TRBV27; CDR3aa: CASSLLASDTQYF; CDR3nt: TGTGCCAGCAGTCTACTCGCTTCTGATACGCAGTATTTT
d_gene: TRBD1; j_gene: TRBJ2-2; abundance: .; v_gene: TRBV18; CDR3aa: CASSPLTGDVTGELFF; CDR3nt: TGTGCCAGCTCACCACTGACAGGGGATGTCACCGGGGAGCTGTTTTTT
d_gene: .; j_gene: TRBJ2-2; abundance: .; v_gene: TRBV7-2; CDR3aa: CASSVAGTTNTGELFF; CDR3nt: TGTGCCAGCAGCGTTGCCGGGACAACGAACACCGGGGAGCTGTTTTTT
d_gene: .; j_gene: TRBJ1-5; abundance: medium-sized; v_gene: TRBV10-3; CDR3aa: CAISDGGAQPQHF; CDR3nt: TGTGCCATCAGTGATGGGGGCGCTCAGCCCCAGCATTTT
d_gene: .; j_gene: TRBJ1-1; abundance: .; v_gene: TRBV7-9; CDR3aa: CASSLTALEAEAFF; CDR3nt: TGTGCCAGCAGCTTAACGGCCCTGGAAGCTGAAGCTTTCTTT
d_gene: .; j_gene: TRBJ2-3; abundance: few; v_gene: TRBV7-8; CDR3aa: CASSLPPGSGDTQYF; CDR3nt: TGTGCCAGCAGCTTACCCCCTGGTTCTGGAGATACGCAGTATTTT
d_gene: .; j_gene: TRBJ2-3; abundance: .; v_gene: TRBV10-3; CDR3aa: CAISEFLAAADTQYF; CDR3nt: TGTGCCATCAGTGAGTTCTTAGCGGCCGCAGATACGCAGTATTTT
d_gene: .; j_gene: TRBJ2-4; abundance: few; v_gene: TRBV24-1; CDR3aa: CATSEAGKANIQYF; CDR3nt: TGTGCCACCAGCGAAGCAGGGAAGGCAAACATTCAGTACTTC
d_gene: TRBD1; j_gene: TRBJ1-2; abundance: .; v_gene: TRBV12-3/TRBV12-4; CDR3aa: CASLLTTGSNYGYTF; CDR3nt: TGTGCCAGCCTTTTGACGACAGGGTCTAACTATGGCTACACCTTC
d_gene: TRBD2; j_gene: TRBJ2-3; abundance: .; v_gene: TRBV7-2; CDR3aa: CASSRNRLAASADTQYF; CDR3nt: TGTGCCAGCAGCCGGAACCGACTAGCGGCCTCAGCAGATACGCAGTATTTT
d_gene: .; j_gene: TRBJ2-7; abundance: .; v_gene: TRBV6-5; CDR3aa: CASGRDDPYEQYF; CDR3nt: TGTGCCAGCGGCAGGGATGACCCCTACGAGCAGTACTTC
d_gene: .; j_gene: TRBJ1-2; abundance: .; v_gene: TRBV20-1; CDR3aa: CSAVRGASYGYTF; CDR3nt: TGCAGTGCTGTGAGGGGCGCGAGCTATGGCTACACCTTC
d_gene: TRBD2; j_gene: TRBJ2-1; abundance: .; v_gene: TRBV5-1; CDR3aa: CASTFLPSGGSYNEQFF; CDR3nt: TGCGCCAGCACCTTTCTCCCTAGCGGGGGCTCCTACAATGAGCAGTTCTTC
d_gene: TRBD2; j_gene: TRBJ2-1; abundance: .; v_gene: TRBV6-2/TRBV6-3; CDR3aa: CASTRTRASGANSYNEQFF; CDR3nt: TGTGCCAGCACCCGTACCCGGGCTAGCGGGGCGAACTCCTACAATGAGCAGTTCTTC
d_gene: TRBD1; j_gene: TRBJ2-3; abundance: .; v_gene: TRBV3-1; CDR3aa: CASSRPLTGNTDTQYF; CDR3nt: TGTGCCAGCAGCCGCCCATTGACAGGGAACACAGATACGCAGTATTTT